This T cell receptor beta chain came from a study of tumor and adjacent non-tumor tissue in lung cancer. This sample's RNA came from whole unsorted tissue. Chemotherapy-naive patients with new lung cancer underwent thoracic surgery in China, August–November 2014. The V gene end was trimmed by 0 bases and the J gene end by 10 bases; junction bases not matched to a gene: 15. Germline-derived CDR1 and CDR2 are MDHEN and SYDVKM. The CDR3 is made up of 17 amino acids. Study observations and caveats: Tumor tissue had significantly higher TCR diversity than normal lung. Normal lung showed higher cumulative top 100 clone frequency than tumor.

The library came from three nested PCR rounds adapted from ARM-PCR protocols. TCRdb ran MiXCR on the multiplex PCR reads and lists one entry per CDR3 protein. The table shows approximately 76,000 distinct CDR3 sequences, with 55% to 70% occurring only once. This clonotype has just a few counts. Its antigen is unknown. The clonotype comes from a woman in her sixties or seventies with non-small cell lung cancer. Specimen: lung tumor tissue. This chain connects TRBV28 to TRBJ2-1, with 7 nucleotides matching TRBD2. The CDR3 sequence: CASSLWGKSGAKNEQFF. The CDR3 DNA sequence: TGTGCCAGCAGTTTATGGGGAAAGAGCGGGGCTAAGAACGAGCAGTTCTTC.